These T cell receptor beta chains were read from a single sample in a study of blood T cell repertoires in COVID-19. Sequenced by immunoSEQ multiplex PCR; TCRdb stores in-frame clones only, minus some. Of a few hundred thousand clones in the sample, about nine tenths were seen once. Sequenced input: PBMCs or T cells enriched from blood (not recorded which). The receptors shown here come from a woman aged 18-29 years who had recovered from COVID-19. Each CDR3 is given with its conserved first and last residue. D genes are given only for firm matches. For some rows the clone size is stated as once, few or many, or as a class when expanded; others skip it.

V gene,J gene,clone size,D gene,CDR3 DNA,CDR3 protein
TRBV2,TRBJ1-6,NA,NA,TGTGCCAGCAGTGGGCAGGGGAGCTCCTATAATTCACCCCTCCACTTT,CASSGQGSSYNSPLHF
TRBV12-5,TRBJ1-2,NA,NA,TGTGCTAGTGGTTTGGGGACTATGAGGGGCTACACCTTC,CASGLGTMRGYTF
TRBV19,TRBJ1-5,NA,TRBD1,TGTGCCAGCGCCAGGACAGGCCTCAATCAGCCCCAGCATTTT,CASARTGLNQPQHF
TRBV7-7,TRBJ2-2,NA,NA,TGTGCCAGCAGCCGGAGGTTTGGGCGGTCGAACACCGGGGAGCTGTTTTTT,CASSRRFGRSNTGELFF
TRBV3-1/TRBV3-2,TRBJ2-5,NA,TRBD1,TGTGCCAGCAGCCAGATTGGACAGGGCCAAGAGACCCAGTACTTC,CASSQIGQGQETQYF
TRBV5-1,TRBJ2-5,NA,NA,TGCGCCAGCAGCTTGGCCTACCAAGAGACCCAGTACTTC,CASSLAYQETQYF
TRBV7-9,TRBJ2-1,NA,NA,TGTGCCAGCAGCGTGACGACCAGGGAGCAGTTCTTC,CASSVTTREQFF
TRBV18,TRBJ2-1,NA,NA,TGTGCCAGCTTTCAAGCGGAATCCTACAATGAGCAGTTCTTC,CASFQAESYNEQFF
TRBV5-1,TRBJ2-3,NA,TRBD2,TGCGCCAGCGCCATGGGAGCGGGAGGACCCACAGATACGCAGTATTTT,CASAMGAGGPTDTQYF
TRBV5-1,TRBJ1-4,NA,TRBD1,TGCGCCAGCAGCCTGGGGCCTACAGGGGAGGATGAAAAACTGTTTTTT,CASSLGPTGEDEKLFF
TRBV3-1/TRBV3-2,TRBJ1-1,NA,TRBD1,TGTGCCAGCAGCCAAGCCTCAGGGGGCACTGAAGCTTTCTTT,CASSQASGGTEAFF
TRBV30,TRBJ1-1,NA,NA,TGTGCCTGGAGTGTAGGACATCTGGACACTGAAGCTTTCTTT,CAWSVGHLDTEAFF
TRBV5-1,TRBJ2-3,NA,NA,TGCGCCAGCGGACCCCCGAGGAGCGGGAGCACAGATACGCAGTATTTT,CASGPPRSGSTDTQYF
TRBV10-3,TRBJ1-2,few,TRBD1,TGTGCCATCAGTGAGGGGGACAGGGGCTTTTCCTTC,CAISEGDRGFSF
TRBV24-1,TRBJ1-5,few,NA,TGTGCCACCAGTGGCGGCTTTGGCAGGGATAATCAGCCCCAGCATTTT,CATSGGFGRDNQPQHF
TRBV9,TRBJ2-6,NA,NA,TGTGCCAGCAGCGTACGGGGGTCTGGGGCCAACGTCCTGACTTTC,CASSVRGSGANVLTF
TRBV30,TRBJ2-7,NA,NA,TGTGCCTGGAGCGTTCCGGGACAAGCCTACGAGCAGTACTTC,CAWSVPGQAYEQYF
TRBV3-1/TRBV3-2,TRBJ1-2,NA,TRBD1,TGTGCCAGCAGCGCCGGGACAGGGGGAACAGGAGGCTACACCTTC,CASSAGTGGTGGYTF
TRBV18,TRBJ1-2,NA,NA,TGTGCCAGCTCACCCCCGGGCCTCCGGGACACCCATGGCTACACCTTC,CASSPPGLRDTHGYTF
TRBV4-1,TRBJ2-7,NA,NA,TGCGCCAGCAGCCATCCAGGGGTCTACTACGAGCAGTACTTC,CASSHPGVYYEQYF
TRBV28,TRBJ2-1,NA,TRBD1,TGTGCCAGCAGTGGTCAGGGGACAGGGTTTAATGAGCAGTTCTTC,CASSGQGTGFNEQFF
TRBV18,TRBJ1-1,NA,TRBD1,TGTGCCAGCTCACCAAGGACAGGGGAGGTTTCGGACACTGAAGCTTTCTTT,CASSPRTGEVSDTEAFF
TRBV5-1,TRBJ1-2,NA,TRBD1,TGCGCCAGCAGCTTGGCCCTGGACAGGCCCCATGGCTACACCTTC,CASSLALDRPHGYTF
TRBV4-1,TRBJ2-2,NA,NA,TGCGCCAGCAGTATCACCGGGGAGCTGTTTTTT,CASSITGELFF
TRBV6-5,TRBJ2-7,NA,TRBD2,TGTGCCAGCAGACCCGGGACTAGCGGGAGCCACGAGCAGTACTTC,CASRPGTSGSHEQYF
TRBV4-1,TRBJ1-4,NA,NA,TGCGCCAGCAGCCGCGGGAATATGGATGAAAAACTGTTTTTT,CASSRGNMDEKLFF
TRBV10-3,TRBJ2-7,NA,NA,TGTGCCATCAGTCAACAGGGTTGGGATTACGAGCAGTACTTC,CAISQQGWDYEQYF
TRBV30,TRBJ1-5,NA,TRBD1,TGTGCCTGGGGCCGACAGGGCCCAAATCAGCCCCAGCATTTT,CAWGRQGPNQPQHF
TRBV7-9,TRBJ1-1,NA,TRBD1,TGTGCCAGCAGCCCAGCAGACAGGGGGCTCCTTGGGGACACTGAAGCTTTCTTT,CASSPADRGLLGDTEAFF
TRBV15,TRBJ2-7,NA,TRBD2,TGTGCCACCCGACCGGGGGCGGGGGGCGGTTACGAGCAGTACTTC,CATRPGAGGGYEQYF
TRBV5-1,TRBJ2-5,NA,NA,TGCGCCAGCAGCCCCGGACAGAACCAAGAGACCCAGTACTTC,CASSPGQNQETQYF
TRBV5-6,TRBJ2-7,NA,TRBD1,TGTGCCAGCGGACAGGGCGTCCACGAGCAGTACTTC,CASGQGVHEQYF
TRBV6-1,TRBJ1-2,few,NA,TGTGCCAGCAGTGAAATTGTCCTTCCGCGTGGCTACACCTTC,CASSEIVLPRGYTF
TRBV7-3,TRBJ2-5,NA,NA,TGTGCCAGCAGCCCTCGGCCGGGGGGCGAGGGTGAGACCCAGTACTTC,CASSPRPGGEGETQYF
TRBV4-1,TRBJ2-7,NA,NA,TGCGCCAGCAGCCAAGGGTTAGGAGGAGCCTACGAGCAGTACTTC,CASSQGLGGAYEQYF
TRBV9,TRBJ2-1,many,TRBD2,TGTGCCAGCAGCGTAGGAGGGACTAGCGGGAGCGGAAGGTACAATGAGCAGTTCTTC,CASSVGGTSGSGRYNEQFF
TRBV18,TRBJ1-6,NA,TRBD1,TGTGCCAGCTCACCGCAAAGACAGGGCAATAATTCACCCCTCCACTTT,CASSPQRQGNNSPLHF
TRBV7-6,TRBJ2-1,NA,NA,TGTGCCAGCAGCCCTCAGGGACTTACTTGGGGGGATGAGCAGTTCTTC,CASSPQGLTWGDEQFF
TRBV29-1,TRBJ1-1,NA,NA,TGCAGCGTTTATTCGAACACTGAAGCTTTCTTT,CSVYSNTEAFF
TRBV4-1,TRBJ2-7,once,NA,TGCGCCAGCAGCCCAGGACTTAGCCGATACGAGCAGTACTTC,CASSPGLSRYEQYF
TRBV24-1,TRBJ1-2,NA,TRBD1,TGTGCCACCAGTGACACGGGACAGGGACATGGCTACACCTTC,CATSDTGQGHGYTF
TRBV30,TRBJ1-2,NA,TRBD1,TGTGCCTGGAGTTACTTGACAGGGGCCGACACCTTC,CAWSYLTGADTF
TRBV7-9,TRBJ2-4,NA,NA,TGTGCCAGCAGCGCGAAAGGAGGGACCGGCAAAAACATTCAGTACTTC,CASSAKGGTGKNIQYF
TRBV7-9,TRBJ1-1,few,TRBD1,TGTGCCAGCAGCTTATCATCAGGGGGCGTGAGTGGCACTGAAGCTTTCTTT,CASSLSSGGVSGTEAFF
TRBV11-2,TRBJ1-2,NA,NA,TGTGCCAGCAGCCCCGAGGGCTATGGCTACACCTTC,CASSPEGYGYTF
TRBV18,TRBJ1-1,NA,NA,TGTGCCAGCTCACCAAGTGACAAAGAAGCTTTCTTT,CASSPSDKEAFF
TRBV19,TRBJ1-1,NA,TRBD1,TGTGCCAGTATCAATAGGGGGCTGAACACTGAAGCTTTCTTT,CASINRGLNTEAFF
TRBV5-1,TRBJ1-2,NA,TRBD1,TGCGCCAGCAGCTCCGGACAGGCGGGTCTTATCGGCTACACCTTC,CASSSGQAGLIGYTF
TRBV27,TRBJ2-7,NA,TRBD2,TGTGCCAGCAGTTCCTGGGGGGGTACCTACGAGCAGTACTTC,CASSSWGGTYEQYF
TRBV28,TRBJ2-1,NA,TRBD2,TGTGCCAGCAGTTTACCCACGGGAGGGCCGAATGAGCAGTTCTTC,CASSLPTGGPNEQFF
TRBV4-1,TRBJ2-1,NA,TRBD2,TGCGCCAGCAGTTCCCTAGCGGGAGAACCTCACGGTAGCTCCTACAATGAGCAGTTCTTC,CASSSLAGEPHGSSYNEQFF
TRBV3-1/TRBV3-2,TRBJ1-5,NA,NA,TGTGCCAGCAGCCAAGGGGGAGGGGTTAATCAGCCCCAGCATTTT,CASSQGGGVNQPQHF
TRBV5-1,TRBJ1-6,NA,TRBD1,TGCGCCAGCAGCCGGGGACAGGGGAGTTATTCACCCCTCCACTTT,CASSRGQGSYSPLHF
TRBV6-1,TRBJ1-2,NA,NA,TGTGCCAGCAGTGAAACAGGGAGTTCTAACTATGGCTACACCTTC,CASSETGSSNYGYTF
TRBV11-3,TRBJ2-3,NA,TRBD1,TGTGCCAGCAGCTTCGGGACAGGGGATTTCCCAGATACGCAGTATTTT,CASSFGTGDFPDTQYF
TRBV10-3,TRBJ1-2,NA,NA,TGTGCCATCAGTGAGTCAGGCAGGGACTATGGCTACACCTTC,CAISESGRDYGYTF
TRBV11-2,TRBJ2-7,NA,NA,TGTGCCAGTGGGAGTGCCCGCTCCTACGAGCAGTACTTC,CASGSARSYEQYF
TRBV6-5,TRBJ2-1,few,TRBD1,TGTGCCAGCAGGCTACCGGGACAGGGCTACAATGAGCAGTTCTTC,CASRLPGQGYNEQFF